The rows below give T cell receptor beta chains drawn from one sample of a study of shared clonotypes between healthy human individuals. Libraries were prepared by immunoSEQ multiplex PCR; TCRdb keeps only in-frame clonotypes and omits some of them. The profile covers some 980,000 clones, with approximately 76% appearing a single time and about 1.5% taken by the ten largest. Material for sequencing was memory CD4+ T cells sorted from blood. The receptors shown here come from a man aged 18-30 years in good health. Each CDR3 is given with its conserved first and last residue. The D gene is left open where the match is weak. A clone size is listed for some rows: how often the clone was seen (once, few, many), or a class if it is expanded.

TRBJ2-7	few	TRBV5-1	TRBD2	CASRGTVTWTSGSYEQYF	TGCGCCAGCAGAGGGACAGTGACCTGGACTAGCGGAAGCTACGAGCAGTACTTC
TRBJ1-1	NA	TRBV4-1	NA	CASSESGPQMNTEAFF	TGCGCCAGCAGCGAGAGCGGACCGCAGATGAACACTGAAGCTTTCTTT
TRBJ2-7	NA	TRBV6-6	NA	CASSRTAYEQYF	TGTGCCAGCAGCAGGACGGCTTACGAGCAGTACTTC
TRBJ2-5	NA	TRBV18	TRBD2	CASSPPRLAGGQETQYF	TGTGCCAGCTCACCACCAAGACTAGCGGGGGGACAAGAGACCCAGTACTTC
TRBJ2-4	NA	TRBV6-1	NA	CAIRTPSGNIQYF	TGTGCCATCCGGACACCTTCGGGAAACATTCAGTACTTC
TRBJ1-4	many	TRBV5-6	NA	CASSTYRTATNEKLFF	TGTGCCAGCAGCACGTATCGGACAGCAACTAATGAAAAACTGTTTTTT
TRBJ2-7	NA	TRBV9	TRBD1	CASSASGQGPYEQYF	TGTGCCAGCAGCGCATCGGGACAGGGTCCCTACGAGCAGTACTTC
TRBJ1-2	few	TRBV4-1	TRBD1	CASSQDFAGGQVDGYTF	TGCGCCAGCAGCCAAGATTTTGCGGGGGGACAGGTAGACGGCTACACCTTC
TRBJ2-7	NA	TRBV29-1	TRBD2	CSAGAGGGPYEQYF	TGCAGCGCTGGGGCAGGCGGGGGGCCCTACGAGCAGTACTTC
TRBJ1-5	NA	TRBV28	TRBD1	CASSLGQGERQPQHF	TGTGCCAGCAGTTTGGGACAGGGCGAAAGACAGCCCCAGCATTTT
TRBJ2-2	NA	TRBV28	TRBD1	CASSSTGGPGGELFF	TGTGCCAGCAGTTCGACAGGGGGCCCTGGCGGGGAGCTGTTTTTT
TRBJ2-1	NA	TRBV10-3	NA	CAISESGYNEQFF	TGTGCCATCAGTGAGTCAGGGTACAATGAGCAGTTCTTC
TRBJ2-5	NA	TRBV7-6	NA	CAVQEQETQYF	TGTGCTGTACAGGAGCAAGAGACCCAGTACTTC
TRBJ2-3	NA	TRBV10-3	NA	CAISGGTKEGRDTQYF	TGTGCCATCAGTGGGGGTACTAAGGAGGGCCGGGATACGCAGTATTTT
TRBJ1-2	NA	TRBV5-4	NA	CASSSRDGYGYTF	TGTGCCAGCAGCAGCCGGGACGGCTATGGCTACACCTTC
TRBJ1-3	NA	TRBV18	NA	CASSPSQVSGNTIYF	TGTGCCAGCTCACCATCACAGGTCTCTGGAAACACCATATATTTT
TRBJ2-6	NA	TRBV11-1	NA	CASSFGQANVLTF	TGTGCCAGCAGCTTCGGCCAGGCCAACGTCCTGACTTTC
TRBJ2-5	once	TRBV19	TRBD1	CASSPGTGRETQYF	TGTGCCAGTAGTCCGGGGACAGGGAGAGAGACCCAGTACTTC
TRBJ2-3	NA	TRBV5-1	NA	CASSFARSTDTQYF	TGCGCCAGCAGCTTCGCCCGGAGCACAGATACGCAGTATTTT
TRBJ2-7	NA	TRBV25-1	TRBD1	CASSGAPRTGGYEQYF	TGTGCCAGCAGTGGCGCCCCAAGGACAGGGGGGTACGAGCAGTACTTC
TRBJ2-7	NA	TRBV18	NA	CASSPPESYEQYF	TGTGCCAGCTCACCACCGGAGTCCTACGAGCAGTACTTC
TRBJ1-6	once	TRBV7-6	NA	CASSPFERGHSPLHF	TGTGCCAGTTCTCCGTTCGAGAGGGGACATTCACCCCTCCACTTT
TRBJ2-6	NA	TRBV7-8	NA	CASSFVGRRLTGANVLTF	TGTGCCAGCAGCTTCGTTGGTAGACGTTTAACTGGGGCCAACGTCCTGACTTTC
TRBJ2-3	NA	TRBV4-2	NA	CASSQDLPGTRTDTQYF	TGTGCCAGCAGCCAAGATTTGCCAGGGACCCGCACAGATACGCAGTATTTT